This paragraph covers one T cell receptor (beta chain) sequence. CD8 cells classed as naive were CD45RO-negative and positively selected for CCR7, excluding terminally differentiated effector memory CD45RA+ cells. Per the authors' pipeline: ImmunoSEQ gave junction-only sequences without quality scores, so filtering differed. TCRdb's table, derived via immunoSEQ multiplex PCR, lists solely in-frame clones and lacks some. Clone size and V and J calls were adopted from that table, with D and trimming inferred from the DNA. The repertoire holds about 2.1 million clones, with roughly 95% as singletons. The data belong to a study of shared clonotypes between healthy human individuals. This receptor was taken from a man aged 18 to 30 in good health. Some clones in this sample may be carry-over from other donors' samples. The sequenced sample was naive CD8+ T cells from PBMCs.

CDR3 coding DNA: TGTGCCAGCAGCCGATCGGCCGGGACTAGGGGGACAGATACGCAGTATTTT. It is translated as CASSRSAGTRGTDTQYF. This chain links TRBV7-9 with TRBJ2-3; TRBD2 matches at 8 bases. The CDR3 is made up of 17 amino acids. V lost 5 bases to trimming and J lost 3 bases; unmatched junction nucleotides: 13. CDR1 and CDR2 from the germline V gene are SEHNR and FQNEAQ (reference sequence).